This TCR beta chain emerged from a study of beta chain features in type 1 diabetes. Of the isolated RNA, all was reverse transcribed, and so the sequenced material was expressed TCRB transcripts. Assay used: immunoSEQ multiplex PCR; TCRdb lists only in-frame clones, some missing. The data contain 200,000 to 250,000 clones, over 8.5% of them seen just once; the ten biggest clones take up about 0.03%. Turning to this clone: Its antigen is still unknown.

Germline CDR1 SEHNR, CDR2 FQNEAQ (reference sequence). The CDR3 has 14 amino acids. V lost 5 bases to trimming and J lost 1 base, with 11 bases between them. Overall study findings and caveats: Reduced insertions and increased deletions marked VDJ junctions in type 1 diabetes patients.

Purity above 98% was achieved in all sorted populations. The sequence derives from a woman under 30 in good health. The chain has TRBV7-9 and TRBJ1-1, with D perhaps matching TRBD1 (6 bases). Sequenced: naive CD4+ T cells from blood. The CDR3 protein is CASSPQGRNTEAFF. Here the CDR3 DNA reads TGTGCCAGCAGCCCCCAGGGGCGGAACACTGAAGCTTTCTTT.